Listed here are 18 T cell receptor beta chains from one sample, sequenced in a study of monozygotic twins with cystic fibrosis. TCRdb's copy holds only in-frame clones and misses some; the assay was immunoSEQ multiplex PCR. The table includes under 25,000 clones, approximately 96% detected once. Sequencing input: blood. Source of these receptors: a woman aged 25 to 39 with cystic fibrosis.

The chain carries TRBV5-1 and TRBJ2-1; D is uncertain. CDR1 and CDR2 from the germline V gene are SGHRS and YFSETQ. Trimming stripped 3 bases from V and 0 bases from J, with 7 bases between. The CDR3 loop spans 14 amino acids. The CDR3 bases are TGCGCCAGCAGCTCCAAAAGCTCCTACAATGAGCAGTTCTTC. Translation gives CASSSKSSYNEQFF.

The genes are TRBV19 and TRBJ2-3; D possibly corresponds to TRBD2 (7 bases). The germline V gene has CDR1 LNHDA and CDR2 SQIVND (reference sequence). The CDR3 length is 15 residues. The ends were cut back, 8 bases at V and 4 bases at J, with 19 bases in the middle. CDR3 residues: CASSRGGGLADTQYF. DNA of the CDR3: TGTGCCAGTTCAAGGGGGGGTGGTTTGGCAGATACGCAGTATTTT.

This chain joins TRBV6-1 and TRBJ1-2; D is ambiguous. V shed 4 bases and J shed 3 bases, with 27 bases lying between them. Germline V gene data show CDR1 as MNHNS and CDR2 as SASEGT. The CDR3 loop spans 19 amino acids. The DNA of the CDR3 is TGTGCCAGCAGTGTAAAGCTGGGGAGTGTATCCGCTCTGCACTATGGCTACACCTTC. Protein sequence: CASSVKLGSVSALHYGYTF.

The V and J genes are TRBV4-1 and TRBJ2-7, with TRBD1 matching over 8 bases. This CDR3 is built from 16 residues. J lost 2 bases, V lost 4 bases, and 10 bases had no gene match. From germline, CDR1 is MGHRA and CDR2 YSYEKL. The CDR3 region is CASSLLVGTGPYEQYF. CDR3 coding DNA: TGCGCCAGCAGCCTACTTGTCGGGACAGGCCCCTACGAGCAGTACTTC.

This chain joins TRBV28 and TRBJ2-2, with 8 bases lining up with TRBD1. The germline gives CDR1 MDHEN, CDR2 SYDVKM. V was pared by 3 bases and J by 3 bases, with 3 bases of the junction left unmatched. The CDR3 length is 15 residues. This CDR3 is CASSLTGAYTGELFF. The CDR3 DNA reads as TGTGCCAGCAGTTTGACAGGGGCTTACACCGGGGAGCTGTTTTTT. Based on the CDR3 plus reference TRBV28 and TRBJ2-2, the full variable domain is DVKVTQSSRYLVKRTGEKVFLECVQDMDHENMFWYRQDPGLGLRLIYFSYDVKMKEKGDIPEGYSVSREKKERFSLILESASTNQTSMYLCASSLTGAYTGELFFGEGSRLTVL.

The genes are TRBV18 and TRBJ1-6; unclear D gene. Germline V gene lookup returns CDR1 KGHSH and CDR2 LQKENI. Deletions cut 1 base from V and 5 bases from J, with 9 bases between. The CDR3 length is 15 residues. The DNA for the CDR3 is TGTGCCAGCTCACCACGGGCTCCAGATAATTCACCCCTCCACTTT. Its protein is CASSPRAPDNSPLHF.

The CDR3: CASSDPSLQAFF. The CDR3 nucleotides are TGTGCCAGCAGTGACCCGAGCCTTCAAGCTTTCTTT. The rearrangement uses TRBV6-1 and TRBJ1-1; D is unresolved. The CDR3 has 12 amino acids. Germline V gene sequence: CDR1 MNHNS, CDR2 SASEGT. V was cut by 3 bases and J by 9 bases, with 11 bases left in between.

The CDR3 coding sequence is TGTGCCAGCAGTTTAGGACAGGAAGCTTTCTTT. Protein product: CASSLGQEAFF. This chain links TRBV6-1 with TRBJ1-1, with D tentatively TRBD1 (6 bases). The ends were cut back, 5 bases at V and 8 bases at J, with 9 bases in the middle. This CDR3 has 11 amino acids. Germline assignment: CDR1 MNHNS and CDR2 SASEGT.

The chain recombines TRBV29-1 with TRBJ1-2, with unresolved D. The V end lost 7 bases, the J end lost 6 bases, and 6 bases lay between the germline ends. Germline V lookup: CDR1 SQVTM, CDR2 ANQGSEA. The CDR3 has 9 amino acids. CDR3 DNA: TGCAGCGCTGGGGATGGCTACACCTTC. Its protein product is CSAGDGYTF. Filled out from reference TRBV29-1 and TRBJ1-2, the complete variable domain reads SAVISQKPSRDICQRGTSLTIQCQVDSQVTMMFWYRQQPGQSLTLIATANQGSEATYESGFVIDKFPISRPNLTFSTLTVSNMSPEDSSIYLCSAGDGYTFGSGTRLTVV.

The chain couples TRBV5-4 to TRBJ1-1, with a possible D match to TRBD1 (6 bases). The germline CDR1 and CDR2 sequences are SGHNT and YYREEE (reference sequence). CDR3 length: 17 amino acids. Trimming shortened V by 4 bases and J by 4 bases, and 23 bases separated the two germline ends. The CDR3 coding sequence is TGTGCCAGCAGCCTGACGGTCCTCAGCCAGGGGAGCACTGAAGCTTTCTTT. Translation: CASSLTVLSQGSTEAFF.

CDR3 nucleotides: TGTGCCAGCAGCTGGGGGGGGCACCTCGAGCAGTACTTC. Amino acids: CASSWGGHLEQYF. The chain joins TRBV7-2 to TRBJ2-7, with D possibly being TRBD2 (7 bases). Deletions cut 4 bases from V and 6 bases from J, with 13 bases between. Germline CDR1 reads SGHTA; CDR2 reads FQGNSA. This CDR3 comprises 13 residues.

The chain has TRBV6-4 and TRBJ1-2; tentatively, D is TRBD1 (6 bases). Germline values: CDR1 MRHNA, CDR2 SNTAGT. V lost 6 bases, J lost 4 bases, and 21 bases lay in between. This CDR3 region has 16 residues. The DNA of the CDR3 is TGTGCCAGCAGCCCAGAGGTCGGGGGGCGTACCTATGGCTACACCTTC. This encodes CASSPEVGGRTYGYTF.

This sequence joins TRBV5-1 and TRBJ1-5; D is unclear. Germline V gene lookup returns CDR1 SGHRS and CDR2 YFSETQ. V lost 4 bases, J lost 3 bases, and 11 bases lay in between. This CDR3 region has 14 residues. CDR3 nucleotides: TGCGCCAGCAGCCCGGATGGGCCCAATCAGCCCCAGCATTTT. This codes for CASSPDGPNQPQHF. The full variable domain, rest sourced from reference TRBV5-1 and TRBJ1-5, is KAGVTQTPRYLIKTRGQQVTLSCSPISGHRSVSWYQQTPGQGLQFLFEYFSETQRNKGNFPGRFSGRQFSNSRSEMNVSTLELGDSALYLCASSPDGPNQPQHFGDGTRLSIL.

The J gene is TRBJ2-1, the V gene TRBV19; tentatively, D is TRBD1 (5 bases). Trimming removed 8 bases at V and 0 bases at J, with 8 bases between. Germline V gene lookup returns CDR1 LNHDA and CDR2 SQIVND (reference sequence). The length of the CDR3 is 13 residues. CDR3: CASGDSSYNEQFF. DNA for the CDR3: TGTGCCAGTGGCGACAGCTCCTACAATGAGCAGTTCTTC.

The V and J genes are TRBV18 and TRBJ2-1, with 8 bases aligning to TRBD2. The V segment lost 1 base and the J segment 7 bases; nucleotides outside the gene matches: 6. Germline V gene lookup returns CDR1 KGHSH and CDR2 LQKENI. The CDR3 is made up of 15 amino acids. DNA of the CDR3: TGTGCCAGCTCACCACTCGGGGGGGCACAAAATGAGCAGTTCTTC. It codes for CASSPLGGAQNEQFF.

The rearrangement uses TRBV2 and TRBJ1-2, with TRBD1 as a possible D gene (5 bases). Germline V gene data show CDR1 as SNHLY and CDR2 as FYNNEI. Trimming cost V 7 bases and J 6 bases, with 12 bases left between them. The CDR3 totals 12 residues. This CDR3 is CASTLTVDGYTF. The CDR3 DNA follows: TGTGCCAGCACCTTGACAGTAGATGGCTACACCTTC.

The CDR3 sequence: CASSEGWGYEQYF. The CDR3 DNA sequence: TGTGCCAGCAGTGAAGGATGGGGGTACGAGCAGTACTTC. V and J are TRBV6-1 and TRBJ2-7; D tentatively fits TRBD1 or TRBD2 (5 bases each). This CDR3 spans 13 amino acids. CDR1 is MNHNS, CDR2 SASEGT, per germline. Trimming shortened V by 1 base and J by 4 bases, and 8 bases separated the two germline ends.

The chain employs TRBV5-1 and TRBJ2-3; TRBD2 matches 7 bases. The V gene's germline CDR1 is SGHRS and CDR2 YFSETQ. V gave up 3 bases and J gave up 0 bases; unmatched junction bases: 10. The CDR3 runs to 17 residues. The CDR3: CASSSPGTTASTDTQYF. The DNA for the CDR3 is TGCGCCAGCAGCTCCCCCGGGACTACCGCTAGCACAGATACGCAGTATTTT.